These T cell receptor beta chains were read from a single sample in a study of T cells after yellow fever vaccination. One entry per CDR3 protein results from TCRdb running MiXCR on the 5' RACE reads. The data contain roughly 500,000 distinct CDR3 sequences, around 21% of them singletons. The sequences come from PBMCs, collected 15 days after the yellow fever booster vaccination. All receptors derive from a man aged 30-40 years who received the YFV17D yellow fever vaccine. Each CDR3 is given with its conserved first and last residue. Fields, in order: CDR3 DNA, CDR3 protein, clone size, J gene, V gene, D gene. The D gene is left open where the match is weak. Some rows have no size entry. The others give once, few or many, or a class for an expanded clone.

CDR3nt: TGTGCCAGCAGCTTAGCGGAGGCAGCTAATGAAAAACTGTTTTTT
CDR3aa: CASSLAEAANEKLFF
abundance: few
j_gene: TRBJ1-4
v_gene: TRBV7-9
d_gene: .

CDR3nt: TGTGCCAGCAGCTTACCAAGCGGGAGGGCCGGGCAGTACTTC
CDR3aa: CASSLPSGRAGQYF
abundance: few
j_gene: TRBJ2-7
v_gene: TRBV5-6
d_gene: TRBD2

CDR3nt: TGTGCCAGCTCACCACAACCAAGCTCCTACAATGAGCAGTTCTTC
CDR3aa: CASSPQPSSYNEQFF
abundance: few
j_gene: TRBJ2-1
v_gene: TRBV18
d_gene: .

CDR3nt: TGTGCCAGCAGCTTAACTAGCAATTGGGAGCAGTACTTC
CDR3aa: CASSLTSNWEQYF
abundance: few
j_gene: TRBJ2-7
v_gene: TRBV7-2
d_gene: .

CDR3nt: TGTGCCAGCAGCTTAGGTCGTCTAGCGGGAGCCATCTCCTACGAGCAGTACTTC
CDR3aa: CASSLGRLAGAISYEQYF
abundance: .
j_gene: TRBJ2-7
v_gene: TRBV11-2
d_gene: TRBD2

CDR3nt: TGTGCCATCAGTGAGCCGGGGACTAGCGGGAGCGCAATCGGGGAGCTGTTTTTT
CDR3aa: CAISEPGTSGSAIGELFF
abundance: few
j_gene: TRBJ2-2
v_gene: TRBV10-3
d_gene: TRBD2

CDR3nt: TGTGCCATCAAGGAGGGCGGAACAGATACGCAGTATTTT
CDR3aa: CAIKEGGTDTQYF
abundance: few
j_gene: TRBJ2-3
v_gene: TRBV10-3
d_gene: .

CDR3nt: TGCGCCAGCAGCTTGGCGGGTTTGGTCACCGGGGAGCTGTTTTTT
CDR3aa: CASSLAGLVTGELFF
abundance: .
j_gene: TRBJ2-2
v_gene: TRBV5-1
d_gene: .

CDR3nt: TGCAGTGCCATTAAGCGGGGGGGATTCAATGAGCAGTTCTTC
CDR3aa: CSAIKRGGFNEQFF
abundance: .
j_gene: TRBJ2-1
v_gene: TRBV20-1
d_gene: TRBD2

CDR3nt: TGTGCCAGTAGAGACAGGGCGAAAGACTACAATGAGCAGTTCTTC
CDR3aa: CASRDRAKDYNEQFF
abundance: .
j_gene: TRBJ2-1
v_gene: TRBV19
d_gene: TRBD1

CDR3nt: TGTGCCAGCAGTTACTCCACGTTTGGTGATTACGAGCAGTACTTC
CDR3aa: CASSYSTFGDYEQYF
abundance: few
j_gene: TRBJ2-7
v_gene: TRBV6-5
d_gene: .

CDR3nt: TGTGCCATCGGGGGAATCGAGCAGTACTTC
CDR3aa: CAIGGIEQYF
abundance: few
j_gene: TRBJ2-7
v_gene: TRBV10-3
d_gene: .

CDR3nt: TGCAGCCTCCGACTAGCGGGGTACAATGAGCAGTTCTTC
CDR3aa: CSLRLAGYNEQFF
abundance: once
j_gene: TRBJ2-1
v_gene: TRBV29-1
d_gene: TRBD2

CDR3nt: TGTGCCAGCAGACAAACTCAGGCTGAAGCTTTCTTT
CDR3aa: CASRQTQAEAFF
abundance: .
j_gene: TRBJ1-1
v_gene: TRBV12-3/TRBV12-4
d_gene: .

CDR3nt: TGTGCCATCAGTGAGTCGCCCGGCAATAACTATGGCTACACCTTC
CDR3aa: CAISESPGNNYGYTF
abundance: .
j_gene: TRBJ1-2
v_gene: TRBV10-3
d_gene: .

CDR3nt: TGTGCCAGCAGTCTGCGGGCTAGCCCCTTCTTC
CDR3aa: CASSLRASPFF
abundance: .
j_gene: TRBJ2-1
v_gene: TRBV12-3/TRBV12-4
d_gene: .

CDR3nt: TGTGCCAGCAGTGGCCATCCCAGCTTCAGGTTCCACGAGCAGTACTTC
CDR3aa: CASSGHPSFRFHEQYF
abundance: many
j_gene: TRBJ2-7
v_gene: TRBV25-1
d_gene: .

CDR3nt: TGTGCCACCAGTGATGCCGGGCCGGGGGGAAATGAGCAGTTCTTC
CDR3aa: CATSDAGPGGNEQFF
abundance: .
j_gene: TRBJ2-1
v_gene: TRBV24-1
d_gene: TRBD2

CDR3nt: TGCAGCGTCTTGGCCCCTAGAGGACAGAGCTCTGGGGCCAACGTCCTGACTTTC
CDR3aa: CSVLAPRGQSSGANVLTF
abundance: .
j_gene: TRBJ2-6
v_gene: TRBV29-1
d_gene: .

CDR3nt: TGTGCCAGCAGTAGAAAGCGGCAAGAGACCCAGTACTTC
CDR3aa: CASSRKRQETQYF
abundance: few
j_gene: TRBJ2-5
v_gene: TRBV27
d_gene: .

CDR3nt: TGTGCCAGCAGTTTAGTCGGGAGGCCCAACAATGAGCAGTTCTTC
CDR3aa: CASSLVGRPNNEQFF
abundance: few
j_gene: TRBJ2-1
v_gene: TRBV27
d_gene: TRBD2

CDR3nt: TGCAGTGCTAGAGATCCTAGCGGACTCTACGAGCAGTACTTC
CDR3aa: CSARDPSGLYEQYF
abundance: .
j_gene: TRBJ2-7
v_gene: TRBV20-1
d_gene: TRBD2

CDR3nt: TGTGCCAGCAGCCTCCCTTCGCCGGAGGGCTACACCTTC
CDR3aa: CASSLPSPEGYTF
abundance: few
j_gene: TRBJ1-2
v_gene: TRBV7-2
d_gene: .

CDR3nt: TGTGCCAGCAGCGAAGGGAGCGCCCAGCTACGAGAGGAGCAGTACTTC
CDR3aa: CASSEGSAQLREEQYF
abundance: few
j_gene: TRBJ2-7
v_gene: TRBV7-3
d_gene: .

CDR3nt: TGCAGCGTTGGTGTGGGGGGCGTTGATCAGCCCCAGCATTTT
CDR3aa: CSVGVGGVDQPQHF
abundance: .
j_gene: TRBJ1-5
v_gene: TRBV29-1
d_gene: .

CDR3nt: TGTGCCAGCAGCGTAGCGGGACAGGGACGGGATACGCAGTATTTT
CDR3aa: CASSVAGQGRDTQYF
abundance: .
j_gene: TRBJ2-3
v_gene: TRBV9
d_gene: TRBD1

CDR3nt: TGTGCCAGCAGCTTGAACAGCGGGACAGATACGCAGTATTTT
CDR3aa: CASSLNSGTDTQYF
abundance: many
j_gene: TRBJ2-3
v_gene: TRBV7-2
d_gene: .

CDR3nt: TGCAGCGTTGAAGATCTAGGTGCCTGGTCCTACAATGAGCAGTTCTTC
CDR3aa: CSVEDLGAWSYNEQFF
abundance: few
j_gene: TRBJ2-1
v_gene: TRBV29-1
d_gene: .

CDR3nt: TGCGCCAGCAGCTTTGGTCATCAAGAGACCCAGTACTTC
CDR3aa: CASSFGHQETQYF
abundance: .
j_gene: TRBJ2-5
v_gene: TRBV5-1
d_gene: .

CDR3nt: TGTGCCAGCAGCTTGGGGACTGAATACGAGCAGTACTTC
CDR3aa: CASSLGTEYEQYF
abundance: many
j_gene: TRBJ2-7
v_gene: TRBV7-2
d_gene: .

CDR3nt: TGTGCCAGCAGCCAACATTCCACCCTCGCTGGAAACACCATATATTTT
CDR3aa: CASSQHSTLAGNTIYF
abundance: .
j_gene: TRBJ1-3
v_gene: TRBV4-2
d_gene: .

CDR3nt: TGTGCCAGCAGTGGACAGGGGGCGAAGGCCAAAAACATTCAGTACTTC
CDR3aa: CASSGQGAKAKNIQYF
abundance: .
j_gene: TRBJ2-4
v_gene: TRBV6-2/TRBV6-3
d_gene: TRBD1

CDR3nt: TGTGCCAGCAGCCAACGAGGACACCTCCGCTACGAGCAGTACTTC
CDR3aa: CASSQRGHLRYEQYF
abundance: .
j_gene: TRBJ2-7
v_gene: TRBV14
d_gene: .

CDR3nt: TGTGCCAGCAGCTTAGCAACTTCGCGCGGGAGGGCCGACCCCAGGGAGACCCAGTACTTC
CDR3aa: CASSLATSRGRADPRETQYF
abundance: .
j_gene: TRBJ2-5
v_gene: TRBV11-1
d_gene: TRBD2

CDR3nt: TGTGCCACCTCTGGCTCTCCGAGTCATGAGCAGTTCTTC
CDR3aa: CATSGSPSHEQFF
abundance: .
j_gene: TRBJ2-1
v_gene: TRBV15
d_gene: .

CDR3nt: TGCGCCAGCAGTGAGTGGACAGTTTCCTACGAGCAGTACTTC
CDR3aa: CASSEWTVSYEQYF
abundance: .
j_gene: TRBJ2-7
v_gene: TRBV10-2
d_gene: .

CDR3nt: TGCGCCAGCAGCTTTGGACAGGGCAGGTGGGAGACCCAGTACTTC
CDR3aa: CASSFGQGRWETQYF
abundance: few
j_gene: TRBJ2-5
v_gene: TRBV5-1
d_gene: TRBD1

CDR3nt: TGCGCCAGCAGCCTTCATCTGGACAGCGTCGGTGCCTTC
CDR3aa: CASSLHLDSVGAF
abundance: .
j_gene: TRBJ1-2
v_gene: TRBV5-1
d_gene: .

CDR3nt: TGTGCCAGCAGCCAACAGGGGGAGCAGTACTTC
CDR3aa: CASSQQGEQYF
abundance: few
j_gene: TRBJ2-7
v_gene: TRBV3-1
d_gene: .

CDR3nt: TGTGCCAGCAGACAGAAAGCGGACACTGAAGCTTTCTTT
CDR3aa: CASRQKADTEAFF
abundance: .
j_gene: TRBJ1-1
v_gene: TRBV12-3/TRBV12-4
d_gene: .

CDR3nt: TGCAGTGCTAGAGGGGAGAGTAACACCGGGGAGCTGTTTTTT
CDR3aa: CSARGESNTGELFF
abundance: .
j_gene: TRBJ2-2
v_gene: TRBV20-1
d_gene: .

CDR3nt: TGTGCCAGCAGCTCATCGGACAGGGGTGATACGCAGTATTTT
CDR3aa: CASSSSDRGDTQYF
abundance: few
j_gene: TRBJ2-3
v_gene: TRBV5-6
d_gene: TRBD1